The entry below gives a single T cell receptor beta chain sequence along with its context. The second PCR ran about 7 to 12 cycles with a sample-barcoded 5' primer and J-beta primers. TCRdb fed the 5' RACE reads into MiXCR, producing one record per CDR3 protein. The sample consists of some 940,000 distinct CDR3 sequences, about 27% of them appearing once. Per the germline V gene, CDR1 is MGHRA and CDR2 is YSYEKL. The ends were cut back, 0 bases at V and 4 bases at J, with 12 bases in the middle. This CDR3 has 15 residues. This record comes from a study of blood T cells in healthy people across ages. These data were also reused for a study on T cells of mothers and their children.

This TCR was sampled from a woman between 40 and 55 years old in good health. The gene calls are TRBV4-1 and TRBJ1-2, with TRBD1 as a possible D gene (6 bases). The sample consisted of blood. The CDR3 DNA is TGCGCCAGCAGCCAAGAATACAGGGTCGGCTATGGCTACACCTTC. Translation: CASSQEYRVGYGYTF.